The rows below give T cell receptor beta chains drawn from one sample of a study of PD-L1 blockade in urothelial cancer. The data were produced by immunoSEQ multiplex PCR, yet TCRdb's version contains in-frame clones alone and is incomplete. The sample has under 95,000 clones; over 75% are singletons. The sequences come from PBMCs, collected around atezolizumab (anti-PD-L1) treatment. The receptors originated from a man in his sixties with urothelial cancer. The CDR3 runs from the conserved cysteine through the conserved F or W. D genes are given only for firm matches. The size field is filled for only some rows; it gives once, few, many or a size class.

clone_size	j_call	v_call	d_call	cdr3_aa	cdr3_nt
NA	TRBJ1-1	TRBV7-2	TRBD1	CASSLRQGGTEAFF	TGTGCCAGCAGCTTGAGACAGGGGGGCACTGAAGCTTTCTTT
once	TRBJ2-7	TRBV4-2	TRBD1	CASSPPDRGRYEQYF	TGTGCCAGCAGCCCCCCTGACAGGGGGCGGTACGAGCAGTACTTC
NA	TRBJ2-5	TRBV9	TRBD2	CASSAQGGEGETQYF	TGTGCCAGCAGCGCCCAAGGAGGGGAGGGAGAGACCCAGTACTTC
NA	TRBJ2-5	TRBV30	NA	CAWRIDRTYQETQYF	TGTGCCTGGAGGATAGACAGAACTTACCAAGAGACCCAGTACTTC
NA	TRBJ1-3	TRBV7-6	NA	CASGNTGRASGNTIYF	TGTGCCAGCGGAAACACAGGGAGAGCTTCTGGAAACACCATATATTTT
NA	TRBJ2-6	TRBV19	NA	CASSKDRISGANVLTF	TGTGCCAGTAGTAAGGACAGAATCTCTGGGGCCAACGTCCTGACTTTC
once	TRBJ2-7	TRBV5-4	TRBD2	CASSLPSGGLGEQYF	TGTGCCAGCAGCTTGCCTAGCGGTGGCTTGGGCGAGCAGTACTTC
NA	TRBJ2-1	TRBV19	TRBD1	CASSIGETGGRDEQFF	TGTGCCAGTAGTATTGGCGAGACAGGGGGCAGGGATGAGCAGTTCTTC
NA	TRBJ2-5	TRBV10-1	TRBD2	CASSPGASGRRFRETQYF	TGCGCCAGCAGTCCTGGGGCTAGCGGGAGGAGGTTTCGGGAGACCCAGTACTTC
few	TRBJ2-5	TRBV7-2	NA	CASSLVVAPGKTQYF	TGTGCCAGCAGCTTAGTAGTAGCTCCCGGAAAGACCCAGTACTTC
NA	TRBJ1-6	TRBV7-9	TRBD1	CASTVEAGGNSPLHF	TGTGCCAGCACCGTGGAGGCAGGGGGCAATTCACCCCTCCACTTT
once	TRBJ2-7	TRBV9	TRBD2	CASSGGTSKYEQYF	TGTGCCAGCAGCGGCGGGACTAGCAAGTACGAGCAGTACTTC
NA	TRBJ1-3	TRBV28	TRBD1	CASSPVQGAGGNTIYF	TGTGCCAGCAGTCCCGTACAGGGGGCGGGCGGAAACACCATATATTTT
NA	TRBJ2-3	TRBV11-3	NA	CASSLEGTLAPDTQYF	TGTGCCAGCAGCTTAGAGGGAACCCTAGCTCCAGATACGCAGTATTTT
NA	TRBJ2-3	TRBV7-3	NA	CASSLRLPDTQYF	TGTGCCAGCAGCTTACGACTGCCGGATACGCAGTATTTT
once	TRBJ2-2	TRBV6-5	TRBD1	CASSYSTGGLGELFF	TGTGCCAGCAGTTACTCGACAGGGGGTCTCGGGGAGCTGTTTTTT
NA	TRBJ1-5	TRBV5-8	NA	CASSTGHFAGVSNQPQHF	TGTGCCAGCAGTACAGGACACTTCGCTGGAGTTAGCAATCAGCCCCAGCATTTT
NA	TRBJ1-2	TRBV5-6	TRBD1	CASSPSGQGQNYGYTF	TGTGCCAGCAGCCCATCCGGACAGGGCCAGAACTATGGCTACACCTTC
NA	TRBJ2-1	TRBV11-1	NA	CASSQSRTYNEQFF	TGTGCCAGCAGCCAGAGCAGGACCTACAATGAGCAGTTCTTC
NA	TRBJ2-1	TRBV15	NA	CATSRGVTDGRYNEQFF	TGTGCCACCAGCAGAGGTGTAACGGACGGGAGATACAATGAGCAGTTCTTC
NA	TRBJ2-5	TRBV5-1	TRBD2	CASSPLLAEETQYF	TGCGCCAGCAGCCCGCTTCTAGCGGAAGAGACCCAGTACTTC
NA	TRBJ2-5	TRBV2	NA	CASSQEAGLETQYF	TGTGCCAGCAGCCAGGAGGCGGGTTTAGAGACCCAGTACTTC
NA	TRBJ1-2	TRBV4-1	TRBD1	CASSQELRGYYGYTF	TGCGCCAGCAGCCAAGAGCTCAGGGGGTACTATGGCTACACCTTC
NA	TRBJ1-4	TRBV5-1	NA	CASSLQGGSEKLFF	TGCGCCAGCAGCTTGCAGGGAGGGAGTGAAAAACTGTTTTTT
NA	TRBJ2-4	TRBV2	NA	CASKLGGNIQYF	TGTGCCAGCAAGCTAGGGGGAAACATTCAGTACTTC
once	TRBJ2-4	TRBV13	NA	CASSLTGENIQYF	TGTGCCAGCAGCTTGACTGGTGAAAACATTCAGTACTTC
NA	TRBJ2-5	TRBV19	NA	CASSIRVAQETQYF	TGTGCCAGTAGTATCCGAGTAGCTCAGGAGACCCAGTACTTC
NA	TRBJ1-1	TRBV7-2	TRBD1	CASSFLVGQGSTEAFF	TGTGCCAGCAGCTTCCTAGTTGGACAGGGGAGCACTGAAGCTTTCTTT
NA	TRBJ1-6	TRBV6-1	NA	CASSLGGFGNSPLHF	TGTGCCAGCAGTTTAGGGGGTTTTGGGAATTCACCCCTCCACTTT
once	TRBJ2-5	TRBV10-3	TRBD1	CATLRGQVPLQETQYF	TGTGCCACTCTAAGGGGACAGGTTCCCTTACAAGAGACCCAGTACTTC
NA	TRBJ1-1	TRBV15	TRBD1	CATRTGTANTEAFF	TGTGCCACCAGAACCGGGACAGCGAACACTGAAGCTTTCTTT
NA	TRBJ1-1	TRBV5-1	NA	CASSLNSMNTEAFF	TGCGCCAGCAGCTTGAATTCAATGAACACTGAAGCTTTCTTT
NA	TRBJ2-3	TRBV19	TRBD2	CATKPLGLASDTQYF	TGTGCCACCAAACCTCTGGGACTAGCTTCGGATACGCAGTATTTT
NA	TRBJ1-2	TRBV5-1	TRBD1	CASSTSGTGPYGYTF	TGCGCCAGCAGCACCTCCGGGACAGGACCCTATGGCTACACCTTC
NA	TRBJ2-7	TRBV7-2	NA	CASSSGEREQYF	TGTGCCAGCAGCTCAGGCGAAAGGGAGCAGTACTTC
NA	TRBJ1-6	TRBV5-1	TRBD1	CASSNLWTGDNSPLHF	TGCGCCAGCAGCAACCTTTGGACAGGGGATAATTCACCCCTCCACTTT
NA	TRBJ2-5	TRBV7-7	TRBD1	CASSSGQGQETQYF	TGTGCTAGCAGCTCGGGACAGGGGCAAGAGACCCAGTACTTC
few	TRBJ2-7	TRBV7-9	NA	CASSVLVKEQYF	TGTGCCAGCAGCGTACTAGTGAAGGAGCAGTACTTC
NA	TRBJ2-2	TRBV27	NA	CASGLYLNTGELFF	TGTGCCAGCGGACTATACCTGAACACCGGGGAGCTGTTTTTT
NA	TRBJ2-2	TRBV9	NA	CASSVDSPRTGELFF	TGTGCCAGCAGCGTAGATTCTCCCCGCACCGGGGAGCTGTTTTTT
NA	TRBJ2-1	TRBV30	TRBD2	CAWSVRLAGDGEQFF	TGTGCCTGGAGTGTACGGCTAGCGGGAGACGGTGAGCAGTTCTTC
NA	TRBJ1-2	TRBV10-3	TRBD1	CATYQGDLYGYTF	TGTGCCACCTACCAGGGGGACTTATATGGCTACACCTTC
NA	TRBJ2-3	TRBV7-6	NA	CASSFQIFDTQYF	TGTGCCAGCAGCTTCCAGATTTTTGATACGCAGTATTTT
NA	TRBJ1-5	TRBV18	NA	CASSPSNSQPQHF	TGTGCCAGCTCACCGTCCAACAGTCAGCCCCAGCATTTT
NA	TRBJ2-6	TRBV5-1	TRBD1	CASSLGQGRANVLTF	TGCGCCAGCAGCTTGGGACAGGGGCGCGCCAACGTCCTGACTTTC